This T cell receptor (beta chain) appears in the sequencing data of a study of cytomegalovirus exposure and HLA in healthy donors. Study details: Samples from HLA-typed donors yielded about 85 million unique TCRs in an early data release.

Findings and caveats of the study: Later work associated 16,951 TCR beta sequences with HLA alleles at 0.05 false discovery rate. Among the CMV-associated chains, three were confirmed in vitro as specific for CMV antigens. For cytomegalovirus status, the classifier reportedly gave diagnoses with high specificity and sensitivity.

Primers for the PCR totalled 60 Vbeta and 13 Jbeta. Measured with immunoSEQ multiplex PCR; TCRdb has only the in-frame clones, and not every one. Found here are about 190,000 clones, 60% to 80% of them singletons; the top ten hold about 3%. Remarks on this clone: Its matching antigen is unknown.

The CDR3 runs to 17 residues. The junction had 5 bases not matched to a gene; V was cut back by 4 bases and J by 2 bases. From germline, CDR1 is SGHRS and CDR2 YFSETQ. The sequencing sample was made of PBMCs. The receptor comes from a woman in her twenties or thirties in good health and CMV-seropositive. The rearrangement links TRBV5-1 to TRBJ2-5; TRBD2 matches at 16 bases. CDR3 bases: TGCGCCAGCAGCGGCGGGGGACTAGCGGGAGGGCAAGAGACCCAGTACTTC. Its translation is CASSGGGLAGGQETQYF. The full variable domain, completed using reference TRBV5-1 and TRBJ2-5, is KAGVTQTPRYLIKTRGQQVTLSCSPISGHRSVSWYQQTPGQGLQFLFEYFSETQRNKGNFPGRFSGRQFSNSRSEMNVSTLELGDSALYLCASSGGGLAGGQETQYFGPGTRLLVL.